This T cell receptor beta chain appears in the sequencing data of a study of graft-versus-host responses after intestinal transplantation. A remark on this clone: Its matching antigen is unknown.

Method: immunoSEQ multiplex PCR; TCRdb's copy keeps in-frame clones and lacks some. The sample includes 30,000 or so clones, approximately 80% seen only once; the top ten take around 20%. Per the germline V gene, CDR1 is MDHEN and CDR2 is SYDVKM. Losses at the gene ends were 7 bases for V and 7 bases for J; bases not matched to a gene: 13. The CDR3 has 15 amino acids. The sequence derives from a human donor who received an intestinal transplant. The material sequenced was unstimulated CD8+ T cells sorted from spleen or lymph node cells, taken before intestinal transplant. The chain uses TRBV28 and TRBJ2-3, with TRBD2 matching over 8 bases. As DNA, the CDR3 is TGTGCCAGCACTAGGACTAGCCGGGGAACGAATACGCAGTATTTT. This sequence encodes CASTRTSRGTNTQYF.